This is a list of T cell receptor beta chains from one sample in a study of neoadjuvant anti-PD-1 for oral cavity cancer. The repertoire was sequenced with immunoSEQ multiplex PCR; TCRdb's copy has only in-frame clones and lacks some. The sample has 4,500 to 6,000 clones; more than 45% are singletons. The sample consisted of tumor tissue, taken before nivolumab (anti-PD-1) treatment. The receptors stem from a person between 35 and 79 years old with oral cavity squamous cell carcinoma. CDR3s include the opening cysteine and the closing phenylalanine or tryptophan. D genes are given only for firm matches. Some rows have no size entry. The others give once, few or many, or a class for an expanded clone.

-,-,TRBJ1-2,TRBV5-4,TGTGCCAGCAGCTTATACAACAGGGACTTTGGCTACACCTTC,CASSLYNRDFGYTF
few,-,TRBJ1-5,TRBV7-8,TGTGCCAGCAGCTCGACTCGGGACAATCAGCCCCAGCATTTT,CASSSTRDNQPQHF
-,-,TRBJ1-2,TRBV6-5,TGTGCCAGCAGTTCCCACCTCTATGGCTACACCTTC,CASSSHLYGYTF
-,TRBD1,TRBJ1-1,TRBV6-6,TGTGCCAGCAGCTTAGGACAGGGATTGAACACTGAAGCTTTCTTT,CASSLGQGLNTEAFF
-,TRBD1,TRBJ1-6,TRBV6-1,TGTGCCAGCAGTGGCTGGGACAGTCCCAATTCACCCCTCCACTTT,CASSGWDSPNSPLHF
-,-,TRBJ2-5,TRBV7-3,TGTGCCAGCAGCCCACTTGGGGGGCGGGAGACCCAGTACTTC,CASSPLGGRETQYF
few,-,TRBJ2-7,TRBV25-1,TGTGCCAGCGGGGCCCAGGGGTACGAGCAGTACTTC,CASGAQGYEQYF
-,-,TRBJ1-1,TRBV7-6,TGTGCCAGCAGCTTAGAAGTAACCACTGAAGCTTTCTTT,CASSLEVTTEAFF
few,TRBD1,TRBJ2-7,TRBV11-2,TGTGCCAGCAGCTTCCCGGACAGGGGGGCCGAGCAGTACTTC,CASSFPDRGAEQYF
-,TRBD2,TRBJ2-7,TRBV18,TGTGCCAGCTCAGAGAGCGGGGCGACCTACGAGCAGTACTTC,CASSESGATYEQYF
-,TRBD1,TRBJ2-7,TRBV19,TGTGCCAGTAGTGAGTGGGCAGGGGGTTCCTACGAGCAGTACTTC,CASSEWAGGSYEQYF
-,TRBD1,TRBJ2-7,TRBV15,TGTGCCACCAGCAAACCCGCAGGGGGCGACGAGCAGTACTTC,CATSKPAGGDEQYF
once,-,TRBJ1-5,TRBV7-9,TGTGCCAGCAGCGCGGACAGTTATAGCAATCAGCCCCAGCATTTT,CASSADSYSNQPQHF
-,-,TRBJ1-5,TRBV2,TGTGCCAGCAGATCTTTGATTTACCAGCCCCAGCATTTT,CASRSLIYQPQHF
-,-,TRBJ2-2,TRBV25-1,TGTGCCAGCAGAGCGGAAGGGTATCGCGGGGAGCTGTTTTTT,CASRAEGYRGELFF
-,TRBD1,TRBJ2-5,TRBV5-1,TGCGCCAGCAGCTTACAGGGGTGGGAAGAGACCCAGTACTTC,CASSLQGWEETQYF
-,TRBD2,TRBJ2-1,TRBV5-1,TGCGCCAGCAGCCCGAGGACAGCGGGAGACAATGAGCAGTTCTTC,CASSPRTAGDNEQFF
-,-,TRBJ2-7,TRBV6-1,TGTGCCAGCACCGTAAGGGTAGGGGGGGGATACGAGCAGTACTTC,CASTVRVGGGYEQYF
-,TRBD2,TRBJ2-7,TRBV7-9,TGTGCCAGCAGCCCGGGACTAGCGGGAGACTACGAGCAGTACTTC,CASSPGLAGDYEQYF
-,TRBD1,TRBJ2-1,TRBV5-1,TGCGCCAGCAGCTGGATCCGGGACAGAGACAATGAGCAGTTCTTC,CASSWIRDRDNEQFF
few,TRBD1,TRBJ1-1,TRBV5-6,TGTGCCAGCAGCTTGGACAGGGGCACTGAAGCTTTCTTT,CASSLDRGTEAFF
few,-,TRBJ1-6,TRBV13,TGTGCCAGCAGCTTAGCTAATAATTCACCCCTCCACTTT,CASSLANNSPLHF
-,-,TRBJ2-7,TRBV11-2,TGTGCCAGCAGCCCCTTCGCAGGAAACTCCTACGAGCAGTACTTC,CASSPFAGNSYEQYF
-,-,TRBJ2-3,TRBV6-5,TGTGCCAGCAGTTACGGGCAGGGGACAGATACGCAGTATTTT,CASSYGQGTDTQYF
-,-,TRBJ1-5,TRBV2,TGTGCCAGCAGTCTGGGGCAAGGCAATCAGCCCCAGCATTTT,CASSLGQGNQPQHF
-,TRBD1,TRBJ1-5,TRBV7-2,TGTGCCAGCAGCTTAGTCAGGGGGCACGATCAGCCCCAGCATTTT,CASSLVRGHDQPQHF